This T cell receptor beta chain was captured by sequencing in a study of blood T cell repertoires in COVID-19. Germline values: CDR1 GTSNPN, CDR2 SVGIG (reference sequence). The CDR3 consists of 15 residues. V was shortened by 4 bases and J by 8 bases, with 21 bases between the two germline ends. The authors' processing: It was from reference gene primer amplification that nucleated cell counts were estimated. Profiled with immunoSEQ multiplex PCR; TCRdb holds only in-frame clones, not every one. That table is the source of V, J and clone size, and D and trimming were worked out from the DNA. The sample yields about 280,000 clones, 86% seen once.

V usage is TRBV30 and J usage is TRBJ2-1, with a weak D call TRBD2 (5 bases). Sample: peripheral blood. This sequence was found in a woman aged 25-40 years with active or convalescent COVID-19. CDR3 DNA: TGTGCCTGGACCAAGAGGGATCCGGGGTTCTATGAGCAGTTCTTC. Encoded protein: CAWTKRDPGFYEQFF.